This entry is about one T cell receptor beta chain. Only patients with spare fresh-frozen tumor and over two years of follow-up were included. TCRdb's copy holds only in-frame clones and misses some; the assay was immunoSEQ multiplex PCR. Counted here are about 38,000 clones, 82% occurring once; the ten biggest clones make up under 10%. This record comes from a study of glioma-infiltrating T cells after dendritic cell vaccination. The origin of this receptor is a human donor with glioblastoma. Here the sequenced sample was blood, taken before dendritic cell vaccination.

The CDR3 protein is CASSKITGGFSNEQFF. CDR3 sequence (DNA): TGTGCCAGTAGTAAAATCACAGGGGGATTCTCCAATGAGCAGTTCTTC. This chain joins TRBV19 and TRBJ2-1, with 8 bases fitting TRBD1. V trimming: 4 bases; J trimming: 6 bases; junction bases outside the gene matches: 11. Germline V CDR1 and CDR2: LNHDA, SQIVND (reference sequence). The CDR3 length is 16 residues.